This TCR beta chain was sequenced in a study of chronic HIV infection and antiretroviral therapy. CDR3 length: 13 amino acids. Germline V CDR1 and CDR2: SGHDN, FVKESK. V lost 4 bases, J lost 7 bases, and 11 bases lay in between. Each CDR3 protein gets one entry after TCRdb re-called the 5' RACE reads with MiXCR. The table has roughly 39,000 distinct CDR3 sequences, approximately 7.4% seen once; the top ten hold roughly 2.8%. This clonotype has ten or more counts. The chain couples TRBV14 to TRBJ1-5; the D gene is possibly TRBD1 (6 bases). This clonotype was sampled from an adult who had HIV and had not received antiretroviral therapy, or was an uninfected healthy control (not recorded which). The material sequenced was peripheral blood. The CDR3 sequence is CASSRGARQPQHF. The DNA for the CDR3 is TGTGCCAGCAGCCGGGGGGCACGGCAGCCCCAGCATTTT. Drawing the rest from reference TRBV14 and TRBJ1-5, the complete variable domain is EAGVTQFPSHSVIEKGQTVTLRCDPISGHDNLYWYRRVMGKEIKFLLHFVKESKQDESGMPNNRFLAERTGGTYSTLKVQPAELEDSGVYFCASSRGARQPQHFGDGTRLSIL.